This record concerns one T cell receptor (beta chain) sequence. The antigen is unknown. Additional DNA sequences in this sample encode the identical CDR3. This sample was included in a study of shared clonotypes between healthy human individuals. Study-wide background: For every donor, three CD4 naive, three CD4 memory, two CD8 naive and one CD8 memory plates were used.

Whole-study findings and limits: The study sampled only blood, and tissue repertoires likely differ. Memory subsets had estimated richness that was generally smaller than that of naive subsets.

This CDR3 has 13 amino acids. The V end was cut by 3 bases, the J end by 0 bases, with 2 bases between. Germline values: CDR1 SGHTA, CDR2 FQGNSA. Repertoires were generated with immunoSEQ multiplex PCR, while TCRdb's copy carries only in-frame clones and drops some. The sample has millions of clones; roughly 92% are singletons. The rearrangement joins TRBV7-2 to TRBJ2-2; D gene ambiguous. The receptor was derived from a man aged 18 to 30 in good health. The sequencing sample was made of naive CD4+ T cells sorted from blood. Subset of the sample: CD45RA+ positively selected. CDR3 bases: TGTGCCAGCAGCTTTACGAACACCGGGGAGCTGTTTTTT. Residues: CASSFTNTGELFF.